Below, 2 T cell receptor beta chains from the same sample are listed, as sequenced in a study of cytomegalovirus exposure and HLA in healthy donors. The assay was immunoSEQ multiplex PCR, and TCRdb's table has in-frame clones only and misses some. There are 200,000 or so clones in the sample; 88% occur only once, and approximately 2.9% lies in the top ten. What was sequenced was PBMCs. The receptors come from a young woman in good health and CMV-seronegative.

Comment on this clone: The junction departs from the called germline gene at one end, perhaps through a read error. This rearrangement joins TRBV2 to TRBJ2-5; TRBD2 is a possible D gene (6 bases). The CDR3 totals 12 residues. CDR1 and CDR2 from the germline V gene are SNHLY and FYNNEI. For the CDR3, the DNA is TGTGCCAGCAGTGAAACGGGGGAGAGCCAGTACTTC. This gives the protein CASSETGESQYF.

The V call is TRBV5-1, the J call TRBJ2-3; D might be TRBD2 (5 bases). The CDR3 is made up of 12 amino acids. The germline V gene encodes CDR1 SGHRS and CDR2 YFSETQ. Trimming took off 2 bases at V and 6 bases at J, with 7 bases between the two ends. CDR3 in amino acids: CASSFERDTQYF. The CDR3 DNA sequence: TGCGCCAGCAGCTTCGAGCGGGATACGCAGTATTTT.